A selection of T cell receptor beta chains follows, all from one sample in a study of CD4 T cells in relation to SARS-CoV-2 and coronaviruses. Antigen specificity for these receptors is unknown. TCRdb's table, derived via immunoSEQ multiplex PCR, lists solely in-frame clones and lacks some. The sample records tens of thousands of clones, approximately 80% being singletons. Sequencing input: CD4+ T cells from PBMCs, cultured in vitro. All receptors come from a human donor in good health. The CDR3 runs from the conserved cysteine through the conserved F or W. The order of the fields is J gene, D gene, V gene, clone size, CDR3 protein, CDR3 DNA. A D gene is named only where the DNA matches it firmly. Expanded clones are given a class, and other clones once, few, many or no size at all.

j_call: TRBJ2-5; d_call: NA; v_call: TRBV7-8; clone_size: once; cdr3_aa: CASSPTRVQETQYF; cdr3_nt: TGTGCCAGCAGCCCAACGCGGGTCCAAGAGACCCAGTACTTC
j_call: TRBJ2-7; d_call: TRBD1; v_call: TRBV2; clone_size: few; cdr3_aa: CASIEDRGLEQYF; cdr3_nt: TGTGCCAGCATAGAGGACAGGGGTTTGGAGCAGTACTTC
j_call: TRBJ2-7; d_call: TRBD1; v_call: TRBV5-1; clone_size: NA; cdr3_aa: CASSLGGQIYEQYF; cdr3_nt: TGCGCCAGCAGCTTGGGGGGACAGATTTACGAGCAGTACTTC
j_call: TRBJ2-3; d_call: NA; v_call: TRBV6-6; clone_size: NA; cdr3_aa: CASSYGGDRTDTQYF; cdr3_nt: TGTGCCAGCAGTTACGGAGGAGATCGCACAGATACGCAGTATTTT
j_call: TRBJ2-7; d_call: NA; v_call: TRBV18; clone_size: NA; cdr3_aa: CASSPGTVSYEQYF; cdr3_nt: TGTGCCAGCTCACCAGGAACAGTATCCTACGAGCAGTACTTC
j_call: TRBJ2-5; d_call: NA; v_call: TRBV4-1; clone_size: NA; cdr3_aa: CASSQPIGQETQYF; cdr3_nt: TGCGCCAGCAGCCAACCCATCGGGCAAGAGACCCAGTACTTC
j_call: TRBJ2-2; d_call: NA; v_call: TRBV6-5; clone_size: NA; cdr3_aa: CASRQAANTGELFF; cdr3_nt: TGTGCCAGCAGACAGGCCGCGAACACCGGGGAGCTGTTTTTT
j_call: TRBJ1-2; d_call: NA; v_call: TRBV6-2/TRBV6-3; clone_size: NA; cdr3_aa: CASSRNSYGYTF; cdr3_nt: TGTGCCAGCAGTAGAAACAGCTATGGCTACACCTTC
j_call: TRBJ1-4; d_call: TRBD1; v_call: TRBV19; clone_size: NA; cdr3_aa: CASRPTGGTNEKLFF; cdr3_nt: TGTGCCAGTAGGCCTACAGGGGGCACTAATGAAAAACTGTTTTTT
j_call: TRBJ1-1; d_call: NA; v_call: TRBV20-1; clone_size: NA; cdr3_aa: CSARDQAEAFF; cdr3_nt: TGCAGTGCTAGAGATCAAGCCGAAGCTTTCTTT
j_call: TRBJ1-1; d_call: NA; v_call: TRBV5-1; clone_size: NA; cdr3_aa: CASSLEGGPDTEAFF; cdr3_nt: TGCGCCAGCAGCTTGGAAGGGGGGCCGGACACTGAAGCTTTCTTT
j_call: TRBJ1-2; d_call: NA; v_call: TRBV4-1; clone_size: NA; cdr3_aa: CASSQDLVRERNYGYTF; cdr3_nt: TGCGCCAGCAGCCAAGATTTGGTTCGGGAACGTAACTATGGCTACACCTTC
j_call: TRBJ2-1; d_call: NA; v_call: TRBV5-4; clone_size: once; cdr3_aa: CASSLLNEQFF; cdr3_nt: TGTGCCAGCAGCCTCCTCAATGAGCAGTTCTTC
j_call: TRBJ1-3; d_call: NA; v_call: TRBV7-2; clone_size: NA; cdr3_aa: CASSLVLGGASGNTIYF; cdr3_nt: TGTGCCAGCAGCTTAGTTTTAGGGGGGGCCTCTGGAAACACCATATATTTT
j_call: TRBJ2-3; d_call: TRBD2; v_call: TRBV18; clone_size: NA; cdr3_aa: CASSLASGGSTDTQYF; cdr3_nt: TGTGCCAGCTCACTGGCTAGCGGGGGAAGCACAGATACGCAGTATTTT
j_call: TRBJ1-1; d_call: NA; v_call: TRBV6-7; clone_size: NA; cdr3_aa: CASSYSDPHKNTEAFF; cdr3_nt: TGTGCCAGCAGTTACTCGGACCCCCACAAGAACACTGAAGCTTTCTTT
j_call: TRBJ2-1; d_call: NA; v_call: TRBV11-2; clone_size: NA; cdr3_aa: CASSLVTGLAAYEQFF; cdr3_nt: TGTGCCAGCAGCTTAGTCACAGGGCTCGCGGCCTATGAGCAGTTCTTC
j_call: TRBJ2-1; d_call: TRBD2; v_call: TRBV4-3; clone_size: NA; cdr3_aa: CASSQRLAGWGEQFF; cdr3_nt: TGCGCCAGCAGCCAACGACTAGCGGGGTGGGGTGAGCAGTTCTTC
j_call: TRBJ1-1; d_call: NA; v_call: TRBV18; clone_size: NA; cdr3_aa: CASSPVLNTEAFF; cdr3_nt: TGTGCCAGCTCACCGGTCCTGAACACTGAAGCTTTCTTT
j_call: TRBJ1-6; d_call: NA; v_call: TRBV7-2; clone_size: once; cdr3_aa: CASSSVDSPLHF; cdr3_nt: TGTGCCAGCAGCTCGGTAGATTCACCCCTCCACTTT
j_call: TRBJ2-1; d_call: NA; v_call: TRBV29-1; clone_size: NA; cdr3_aa: CSVGMSSYNEQFF; cdr3_nt: TGCAGCGTTGGGATGTCCTCCTACAATGAGCAGTTCTTC
j_call: TRBJ1-1; d_call: TRBD1; v_call: TRBV7-2; clone_size: NA; cdr3_aa: CASSWNRDRRENTEAFF; cdr3_nt: TGTGCCAGCAGCTGGAACCGGGACAGAAGAGAGAACACTGAAGCTTTCTTT
j_call: TRBJ2-1; d_call: TRBD2; v_call: TRBV3-1/TRBV3-2; clone_size: NA; cdr3_aa: CASSQDLASGEQFF; cdr3_nt: TGTGCCAGCAGCCAAGATCTTGCTAGCGGGGAGCAGTTCTTC
j_call: TRBJ1-1; d_call: NA; v_call: TRBV9; clone_size: NA; cdr3_aa: CATRPPGANTEAFF; cdr3_nt: TGTGCCACACGGCCGCCAGGGGCGAACACTGAAGCTTTCTTT
j_call: TRBJ1-4; d_call: TRBD1; v_call: TRBV5-1; clone_size: few; cdr3_aa: CASSWTGNEKLFF; cdr3_nt: TGCGCCAGCAGCTGGACAGGGAATGAAAAACTGTTTTTT
j_call: TRBJ1-6; d_call: NA; v_call: TRBV21-1; clone_size: NA; cdr3_aa: CASSKAIIGGRGRSYNSPLHF; cdr3_nt: TGTGCCAGCAGCAAAGCGATCATCGGGGGCAGGGGAAGGTCCTATAATTCACCCCTCCACTTT
j_call: TRBJ1-2; d_call: NA; v_call: TRBV21-1; clone_size: NA; cdr3_aa: CASSTLLAGYGYTF; cdr3_nt: TGTGCCAGCAGCACTCTGCTGGCCGGGTATGGCTACACCTTC
j_call: TRBJ2-3; d_call: NA; v_call: TRBV10-3; clone_size: NA; cdr3_aa: CAIRRDPLTDTQYF; cdr3_nt: TGTGCCATCCGCCGGGACCCCCTCACAGATACGCAGTATTTT
j_call: TRBJ1-1; d_call: NA; v_call: TRBV19; clone_size: NA; cdr3_aa: CASSRRGGSTEAFF; cdr3_nt: TGTGCCAGTAGTCGGAGGGGAGGGAGCACTGAAGCTTTCTTT
j_call: TRBJ2-3; d_call: NA; v_call: TRBV11-2; clone_size: NA; cdr3_aa: CASSRPGGIGADTQYF; cdr3_nt: TGTGCCAGCAGCCGCCCCGGCGGGATCGGGGCAGATACGCAGTATTTT
j_call: TRBJ1-1; d_call: NA; v_call: TRBV12-3/TRBV12-4; clone_size: once; cdr3_aa: CASSFRNTEAFF; cdr3_nt: TGTGCCAGCAGTTTCCGGAACACTGAAGCTTTCTTT
j_call: TRBJ2-3; d_call: NA; v_call: TRBV6-1; clone_size: NA; cdr3_aa: CASSADRDRITDTQYF; cdr3_nt: TGTGCCAGCAGTGCTGACAGAGACAGAATCACAGATACGCAGTATTTT
j_call: TRBJ2-7; d_call: TRBD1; v_call: TRBV19; clone_size: NA; cdr3_aa: CASSIRGQGPYEQYF; cdr3_nt: TGTGCCAGTAGTATTCGGGGACAGGGTCCCTACGAGCAGTACTTC
j_call: TRBJ2-5; d_call: TRBD2; v_call: TRBV5-1; clone_size: NA; cdr3_aa: CASSRGTSGGPNQETQYF; cdr3_nt: TGCGCCAGCAGCCGAGGGACTAGCGGGGGGCCAAACCAAGAGACCCAGTACTTC
j_call: TRBJ2-3; d_call: NA; v_call: TRBV7-2; clone_size: NA; cdr3_aa: CASSWRASDTQYF; cdr3_nt: TGTGCCAGCAGCTGGCGGGCTAGCGATACGCAGTATTTT
j_call: TRBJ1-2; d_call: NA; v_call: TRBV11-2; clone_size: once; cdr3_aa: CASSNPDRGYTF; cdr3_nt: TGTGCCAGCAGTAATCCTGACAGGGGCTACACCTTC
j_call: TRBJ2-7; d_call: TRBD2; v_call: TRBV4-1; clone_size: NA; cdr3_aa: CASSHTGLAGDEQYF; cdr3_nt: TGCGCCAGCAGCCACACGGGACTAGCGGGAGACGAGCAGTACTTC
j_call: TRBJ1-1; d_call: NA; v_call: TRBV7-9; clone_size: NA; cdr3_aa: CASSPPRGGPLNTEAFF; cdr3_nt: TGTGCCAGCAGCCCACCCCGGGGAGGGCCCTTGAACACTGAAGCTTTCTTT
j_call: TRBJ1-6; d_call: NA; v_call: TRBV11-1; clone_size: few; cdr3_aa: CASSLDAYSPLHF; cdr3_nt: TGTGCCAGCAGCTTAGACGCCTACTCACCCCTCCACTTT
j_call: TRBJ1-3; d_call: NA; v_call: TRBV7-8; clone_size: NA; cdr3_aa: CASSPGRDYSGNTIYF; cdr3_nt: TGTGCCAGCAGCCCGGGGAGGGATTACTCTGGAAACACCATATATTTT
j_call: TRBJ1-6; d_call: NA; v_call: TRBV5-1; clone_size: NA; cdr3_aa: CASSLEGSNSPLHF; cdr3_nt: TGCGCCAGCAGCTTGGAAGGGAGTAATTCACCCCTCCACTTT
j_call: TRBJ1-2; d_call: NA; v_call: TRBV29-1; clone_size: few; cdr3_aa: CSVETGIGDGYTF; cdr3_nt: TGCAGCGTTGAAACCGGAATCGGCGATGGCTACACCTTC